Listed below are T cell receptor beta chains from one sample, sequenced in a study of cytomegalovirus exposure and HLA in healthy donors. Measured with immunoSEQ multiplex PCR; TCRdb has only the in-frame clones, and not every one. The repertoire holds 85,000 to 100,000 clones, with 64% as singletons. The sequencing sample was made of PBMCs. The receptors derive from a man between 60 and 70 years old in good health and CMV-seronegative. CDR3s include the opening cysteine and the closing phenylalanine or tryptophan. A D gene is named only where the DNA matches it firmly. Expanded clones are given a class, and other clones once, few, many or no size at all.

D,V,size,J,DNA,CDR3
NA,TRBV9,NA,TRBJ1-5,TGTGCCAGCAGCGCTCGAGGCGCATTTCAGCCCCAGCATTTT,CASSARGAFQPQHF
NA,TRBV7-8,NA,TRBJ1-5,TGTGCCAGCAGCTTAGAGGGGCAGAGTAGCAATCAGCCCCAGCATTTT,CASSLEGQSSNQPQHF
NA,TRBV28,NA,TRBJ2-7,TGTGCCAGCACGACAGGTTACTACGAGCAGTACTTC,CASTTGYYEQYF
TRBD2,TRBV6-5,NA,TRBJ2-2,TGTGCCAGCAGTGTTGCGGGAGACACCGGGGAGCTGTTTTTT,CASSVAGDTGELFF
TRBD2,TRBV27,NA,TRBJ2-1,TGTGCCAGCAGTTTGCGGGAGACTACCAATGAGCAGTTCTTC,CASSLRETTNEQFF
NA,TRBV10-3,few,TRBJ1-5,TGTGCCATCAGTGACTTACAGGGAGGGGGAAATCAGCCCCAGCATTTT,CAISDLQGGGNQPQHF
TRBD2,TRBV9,NA,TRBJ2-7,TGTGCCAGCAGCCCCGCCGGGACTAGCGACGAGCAGTACTTC,CASSPAGTSDEQYF
NA,TRBV27,NA,TRBJ2-2,TGTGCCAGCGCGTATCGGGTCACCGGGGAGCTGTTTTTT,CASAYRVTGELFF
NA,TRBV19,NA,TRBJ1-5,TGTGCCAGTAGCGAAAAGGGGGATGGCAATCAGCCCCAGCATTTT,CASSEKGDGNQPQHF
NA,TRBV19,NA,TRBJ1-4,TGTGCCAGTACCCTCAGGGGATTGGGTAATGAAAAACTGTTTTTT,CASTLRGLGNEKLFF
TRBD1,TRBV25-1,NA,TRBJ1-6,TGTGCCAGCAGTGATGCGCGGACAGGGGCATCTACACCCCTCCACTTT,CASSDARTGASTPLHF
NA,TRBV7-3,once,TRBJ1-2,TGTGCCAGCAGCTCCACCGGGGGTTACTATGGCTACACCTTC,CASSSTGGYYGYTF
TRBD1,TRBV29-1,few,TRBJ2-5,TGCAGCGTTGATGGCCCAACAGGGGTTCTGGAGACCCAGTACTTC,CSVDGPTGVLETQYF
NA,TRBV11-2,NA,TRBJ2-7,TGTGCCAGCAGCTTATTTGAGAACTCCTACGAGCAGTACTTC,CASSLFENSYEQYF
TRBD1,TRBV19,NA,TRBJ1-4,TGTGCCAGTAGCCTAACCCGATCGACAGGGGCTTCGGAAAAACTGTTTTTT,CASSLTRSTGASEKLFF
TRBD1,TRBV11-2,NA,TRBJ1-4,TGTGCCAGCAGCCCCAGGGGGCTTACTAATGAAAAACTGTTTTTT,CASSPRGLTNEKLFF
NA,TRBV11-3,NA,TRBJ2-1,TGTGCCAGCAGCTTAGATCTGGGGACTCGGGGCTACAATGAGCAGTTCTTC,CASSLDLGTRGYNEQFF
NA,TRBV6-4,NA,TRBJ1-2,TGTGCCAGCAGAGGGGAAGGCTACTATGGCTACACCTTC,CASRGEGYYGYTF
NA,TRBV6-1,NA,TRBJ2-7,TGTGCCAGCAGTCCACCGACTAGCTCCTACGAGCAGTACTTC,CASSPPTSSYEQYF
TRBD1,TRBV2,NA,TRBJ2-7,TGTGCCAGCAGTGTTGGACAGGGACCTCTAATTTCCCTCGAGCAGTACTTC,CASSVGQGPLISLEQYF
NA,TRBV11-2,NA,TRBJ2-2,TGTGCCAGCAGCTTAAGTCAGTGGGAGGCAAACACCGGGGAGCTGTTTTTT,CASSLSQWEANTGELFF
NA,TRBV19,once,TRBJ1-3,TGTGCCAGTAGACCCCCCGGGGACAGAAACACCATATATTTT,CASRPPGDRNTIYF
TRBD1,TRBV5-6,once,TRBJ1-2,TGTGCCAGCAGCCTAGGACAGGGGGCGCCCCCGGCCACCTTC,CASSLGQGAPPATF
NA,TRBV5-1,once,TRBJ1-5,TGCGCCAGCAGCCTGGATTATAGCAATCAGCCCCAGCATTTT,CASSLDYSNQPQHF
NA,TRBV7-9,NA,TRBJ1-6,TGTGCCAGCAGCTTATCCGGGAATAATTCACCCCTCCACTTT,CASSLSGNNSPLHF
NA,TRBV27,once,TRBJ1-5,TGTGCCAGCAGTTTATACGCCGGGGTGACCTCCTATAGCAATCAGCCCCAGCATTTT,CASSLYAGVTSYSNQPQHF
NA,TRBV19,few,TRBJ2-3,TGTGCCAGTAGTATAGGGGCCCCAGATACGCAGTATTTT,CASSIGAPDTQYF
TRBD1,TRBV30,few,TRBJ1-1,TGTGCCTGGAGCCTGGGACAGACCAACACTGAAGCTTTCTTT,CAWSLGQTNTEAFF
TRBD1,TRBV6-5,few,TRBJ1-5,TGTGCCAGCAGCAAGGACAGGCCTATCAATCAGCCCCAGCATTTT,CASSKDRPINQPQHF
TRBD1,TRBV20-1,once,TRBJ1-1,TGCAGTGCTTCAGGGGGGACTGAAGCTTTCTTT,CSASGGTEAFF
NA,TRBV7-6,NA,TRBJ1-1,TGTGCCAGCAGCCCAAATACGGGATTTGAAGCTTTCTTT,CASSPNTGFEAFF
NA,TRBV28,NA,TRBJ2-3,TGTGCCAGCAGTTCTTGGTCGGAGGTCGGAGATACGCAGTATTTT,CASSSWSEVGDTQYF
NA,TRBV29-1,NA,TRBJ1-2,TGCAGCGTTGATAAGTACCAGGGAAATGGCTACACCTTC,CSVDKYQGNGYTF
TRBD2,TRBV4-1,NA,TRBJ2-2,TGCGCCAGCAGCCAAGAGGGTACGAGCGGGGAGAACACCGGGGAGCTGTTTTTT,CASSQEGTSGENTGELFF
TRBD2,TRBV9,NA,TRBJ2-1,TGTGCCAGCAGCGTCTATAGCGGGGGGGCCGCGTATGAGCAGTTCTTC,CASSVYSGGAAYEQFF
TRBD1,TRBV18,NA,TRBJ2-2,TGTGCCAGCTCACCTGGACAGGGTGTCGGGGAGCTGTTTTTT,CASSPGQGVGELFF